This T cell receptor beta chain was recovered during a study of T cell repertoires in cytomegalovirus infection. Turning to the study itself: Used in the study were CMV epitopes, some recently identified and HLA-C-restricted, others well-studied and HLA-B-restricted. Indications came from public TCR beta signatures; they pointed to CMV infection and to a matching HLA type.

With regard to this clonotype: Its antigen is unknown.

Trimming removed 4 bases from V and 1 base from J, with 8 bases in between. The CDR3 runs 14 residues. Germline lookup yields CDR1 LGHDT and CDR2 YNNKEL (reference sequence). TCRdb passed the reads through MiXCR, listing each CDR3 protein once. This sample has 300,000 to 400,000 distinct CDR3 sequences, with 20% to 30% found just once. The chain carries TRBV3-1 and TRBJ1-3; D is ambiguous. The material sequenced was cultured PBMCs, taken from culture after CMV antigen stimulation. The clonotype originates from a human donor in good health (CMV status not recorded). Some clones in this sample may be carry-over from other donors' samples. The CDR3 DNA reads TGTGCCAGCAGCCCAGCCGTTTCTGGAAACACCATATATTTT. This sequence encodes CASSPAVSGNTIYF.